The clone carrying this T cell receptor (beta chain) came up many times. Its antigen is not known. The CDR3 is made up of 17 amino acids. The J segment lost 4 bases and the V segment lost 1 base, leaving 5 bases of the junction unmatched. This specimen belongs to a study of T cell repertoires in cytomegalovirus infection. The wider study: Evidence of both CMV infection and a matching HLA type came from public TCR beta signatures.

Regarding the study as a whole: Adding up the frequency of public TCR beta families identified people who carried CMV plus the relevant HLA.

TCRdb processed the reads anew with MiXCR; each CDR3 protein has one entry. This table has fewer than 550,000 distinct CDR3 sequences, about 17% appearing once. The TCR originated in a human donor in good health (CMV status not recorded). Some clones in this sample may be carry-over from other donors' samples. The rearrangement uses TRBV12-3 or TRBV12-4 and TRBJ2-1, with TRBD2 matching over 12 bases. The material sequenced was CD8+ T cells from PBMCs. The CDR3 loop is CASSLEASGRVYNEQFF. In DNA form, the CDR3 reads TGTGCCAGCAGTTTAGAAGCTAGCGGGAGGGTATACAATGAGCAGTTCTTC.